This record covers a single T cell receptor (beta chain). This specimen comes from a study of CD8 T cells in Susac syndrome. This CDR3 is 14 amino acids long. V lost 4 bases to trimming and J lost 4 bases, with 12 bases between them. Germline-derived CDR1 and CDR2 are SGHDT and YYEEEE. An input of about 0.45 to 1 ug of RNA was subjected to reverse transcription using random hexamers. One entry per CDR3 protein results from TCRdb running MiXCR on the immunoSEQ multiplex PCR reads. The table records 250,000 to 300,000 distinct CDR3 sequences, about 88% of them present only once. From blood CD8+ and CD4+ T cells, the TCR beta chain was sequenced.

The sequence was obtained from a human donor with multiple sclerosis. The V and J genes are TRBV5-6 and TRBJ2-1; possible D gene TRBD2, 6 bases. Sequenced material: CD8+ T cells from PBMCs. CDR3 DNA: TGTGCCAGCAGCCGGGGGTCAGTTTACAATGAGCAGTTCTTC. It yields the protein CASSRGSVYNEQFF.